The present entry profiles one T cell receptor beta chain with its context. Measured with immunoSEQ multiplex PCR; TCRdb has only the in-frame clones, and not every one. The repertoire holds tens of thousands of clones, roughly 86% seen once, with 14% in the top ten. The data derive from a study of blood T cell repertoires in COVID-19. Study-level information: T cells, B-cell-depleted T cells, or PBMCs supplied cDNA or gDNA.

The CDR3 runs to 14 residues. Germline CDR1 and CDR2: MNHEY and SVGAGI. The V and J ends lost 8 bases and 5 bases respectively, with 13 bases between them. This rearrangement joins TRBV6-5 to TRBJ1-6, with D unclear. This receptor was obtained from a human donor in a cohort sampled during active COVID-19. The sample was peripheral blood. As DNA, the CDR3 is TGTGCCAGCGGTTCGACGGGAGATAATTCACCCCTCCACTTT. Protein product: CASGSTGDNSPLHF.